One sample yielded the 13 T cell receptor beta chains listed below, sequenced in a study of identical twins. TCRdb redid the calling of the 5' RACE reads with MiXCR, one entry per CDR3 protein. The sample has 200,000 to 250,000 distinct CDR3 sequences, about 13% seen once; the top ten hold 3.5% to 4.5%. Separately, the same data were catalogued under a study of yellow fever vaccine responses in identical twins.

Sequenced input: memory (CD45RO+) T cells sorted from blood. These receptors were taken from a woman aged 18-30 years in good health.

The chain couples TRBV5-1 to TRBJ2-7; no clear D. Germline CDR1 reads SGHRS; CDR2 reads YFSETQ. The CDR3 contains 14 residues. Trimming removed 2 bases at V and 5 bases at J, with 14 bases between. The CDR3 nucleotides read TGCGCCAGCAGCTTCGGACCGCCCCGGGACGAGCAGTACTTC. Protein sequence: CASSFGPPRDEQYF.

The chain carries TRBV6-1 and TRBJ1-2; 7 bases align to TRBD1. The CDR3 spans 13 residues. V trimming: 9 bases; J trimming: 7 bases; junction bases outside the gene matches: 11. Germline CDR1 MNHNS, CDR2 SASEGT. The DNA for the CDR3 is TGTGCCAGTACTAGCACAGGGGCTGGTGGCTACACCTTC. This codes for CASTSTGAGGYTF.

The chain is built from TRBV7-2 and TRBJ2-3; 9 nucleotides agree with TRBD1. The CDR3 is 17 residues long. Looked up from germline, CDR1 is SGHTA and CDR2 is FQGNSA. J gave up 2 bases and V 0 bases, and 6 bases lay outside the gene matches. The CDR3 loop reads CASSLAAGTGTTDTQYF. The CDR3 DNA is TGTGCCAGCAGCTTAGCAGCCGGGACAGGGACCACAGATACGCAGTATTTT.

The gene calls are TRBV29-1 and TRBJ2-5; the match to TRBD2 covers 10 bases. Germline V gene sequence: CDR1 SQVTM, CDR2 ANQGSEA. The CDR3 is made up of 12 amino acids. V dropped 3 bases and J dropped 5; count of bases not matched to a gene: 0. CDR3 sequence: CSVDSGGETQYF. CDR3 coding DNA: TGCAGCGTTGATAGCGGGGGGGAGACCCAGTACTTC.

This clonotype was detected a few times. The DNA for the CDR3 is TGCAGTGCTAGAGGGTTCCCGAACACTGAAGCTTTCTTT. It translates to CSARGFPNTEAFF. The V gene is TRBV20-1, the J gene TRBJ1-1; D is undetermined. The ends were cut back, 1 base at V and 1 base at J, with 7 bases in the middle. The length of the CDR3 is 13 residues. Germline V gene data show CDR1 as DFQATT and CDR2 as SNEGSKA (reference sequence).

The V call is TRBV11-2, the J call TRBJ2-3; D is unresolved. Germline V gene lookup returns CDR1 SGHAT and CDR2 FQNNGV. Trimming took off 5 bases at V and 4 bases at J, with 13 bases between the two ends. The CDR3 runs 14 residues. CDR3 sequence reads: CASSLGALPDTQYF. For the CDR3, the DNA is TGTGCCAGCAGCCTAGGAGCGCTACCAGATACGCAGTATTTT.

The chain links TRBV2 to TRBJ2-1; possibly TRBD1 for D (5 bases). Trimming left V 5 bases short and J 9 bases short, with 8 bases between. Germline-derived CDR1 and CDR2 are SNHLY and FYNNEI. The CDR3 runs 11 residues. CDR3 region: CASSKGVEQFF. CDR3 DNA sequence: TGTGCCAGCAGTAAAGGGGTTGAGCAGTTCTTC.

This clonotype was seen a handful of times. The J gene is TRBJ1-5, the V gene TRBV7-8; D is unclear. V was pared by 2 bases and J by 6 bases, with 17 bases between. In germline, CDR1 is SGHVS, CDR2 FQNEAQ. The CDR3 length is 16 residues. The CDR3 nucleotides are TGTGCCAGCAGCTTACGGGCTTCAGTCACGCCTCAGCCCCAGCATTTT. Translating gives CASSLRASVTPQPQHF.

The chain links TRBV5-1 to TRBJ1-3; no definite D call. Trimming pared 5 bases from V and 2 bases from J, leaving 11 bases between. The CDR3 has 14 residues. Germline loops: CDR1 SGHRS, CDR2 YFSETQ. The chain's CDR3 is CASSASSPGNTIYF. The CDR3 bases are TGCGCCAGCAGTGCCAGTTCTCCTGGAAACACCATATATTTT. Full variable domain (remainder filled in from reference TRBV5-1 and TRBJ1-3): KAGVTQTPRYLIKTRGQQVTLSCSPISGHRSVSWYQQTPGQGLQFLFEYFSETQRNKGNFPGRFSGRQFSNSRSEMNVSTLELGDSALYLCASSASSPGNTIYFGEGSWLTVV.

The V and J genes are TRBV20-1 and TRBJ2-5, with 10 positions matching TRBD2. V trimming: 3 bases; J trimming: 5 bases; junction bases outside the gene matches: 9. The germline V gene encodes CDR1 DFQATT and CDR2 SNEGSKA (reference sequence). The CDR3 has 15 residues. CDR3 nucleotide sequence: TGCAGTGCTAGTCCCAGCGGGAGGGAGGTGGAGACCCAGTACTTC. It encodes CSASPSGREVETQYF.

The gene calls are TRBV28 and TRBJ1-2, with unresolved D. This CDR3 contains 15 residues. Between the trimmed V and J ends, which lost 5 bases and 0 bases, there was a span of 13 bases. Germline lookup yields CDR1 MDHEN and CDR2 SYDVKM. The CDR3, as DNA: TGTGCCAGCAGTCCAGCGGGATACACTAACTATGGCTACACCTTC. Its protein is CASSPAGYTNYGYTF.

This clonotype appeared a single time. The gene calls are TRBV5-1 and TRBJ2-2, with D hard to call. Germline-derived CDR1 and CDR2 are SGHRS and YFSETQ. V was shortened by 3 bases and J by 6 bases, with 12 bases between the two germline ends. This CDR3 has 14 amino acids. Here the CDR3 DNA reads TGCGCCAGCAGCTCGAACTTGGTGGCCGGGGAGCTGTTTTTT. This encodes CASSSNLVAGELFF. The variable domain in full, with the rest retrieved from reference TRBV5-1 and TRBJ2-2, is KAGVTQTPRYLIKTRGQQVTLSCSPISGHRSVSWYQQTPGQGLQFLFEYFSETQRNKGNFPGRFSGRQFSNSRSEMNVSTLELGDSALYLCASSSNLVAGELFFGEGSRLTVL.

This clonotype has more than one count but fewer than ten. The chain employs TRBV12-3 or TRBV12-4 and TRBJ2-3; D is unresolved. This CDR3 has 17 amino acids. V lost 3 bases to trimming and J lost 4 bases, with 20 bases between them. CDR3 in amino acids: CASSFNAMGPGADTQYF. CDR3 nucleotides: TGTGCCAGCAGTTTTAATGCCATGGGTCCTGGGGCAGATACGCAGTATTTT.